This T cell receptor beta chain was captured by sequencing in a study of OX40 agonist ivuxolimab in advanced cancers. About the research overall: Head and neck, renal cell, melanoma or hepatocellular carcinoma were the cancers that dose-escalation patients had. Antecedent anti-PD-1, anti-PD-L1 or anti-CTLA-4 therapy was permissible, with roughly 36% having received some. Study results and limitations: The CD4+ and CD8+ T cells in the blood had expanded clonally by week 6 at 0.1 to 3.0 mg/kg.

As to this clone: Its target is unknown.

Method: immunoSEQ multiplex PCR; TCRdb's copy keeps in-frame clones and lacks some. The profile shows some 60,000 clones, roughly 87% of them singletons. The starting material was CD4+ or CD8+ T cells sorted from blood, obtained in a trial of the OX40 agonist ivuxolimab. This TCR was sampled from an adult with an advanced solid tumor such as melanoma, head and neck, liver or kidney cancer.

Here the CDR3 DNA reads TGTGCCAGCAGCTTGGTCTCGGGGGGGCTAGGGGAGCAGTTCTTC. Its translation is CASSLVSGGLGEQFF. The rearrangement uses TRBV5-4 and TRBJ2-1; 8 bases fit TRBD2. Per germline, CDR1 SGHNT and CDR2 YYREEE (reference sequence). The CDR3 is made up of 15 amino acids. The V segment lost 0 bases and the J segment 10 bases; nucleotides outside the gene matches: 9. Using reference TRBV5-4 and TRBJ2-1 for the parts outside the CDR3, the full variable domain is ETGVTQSPTHLIKTRGQQVTLRCSSQSGHNTVSWYQQALGQGPQFIFQYYREEENGRGNFPPRFSGLQFPNYSSELNVNALELDDSALYLCASSLVSGGLGEQFFGPGTRLTVL.